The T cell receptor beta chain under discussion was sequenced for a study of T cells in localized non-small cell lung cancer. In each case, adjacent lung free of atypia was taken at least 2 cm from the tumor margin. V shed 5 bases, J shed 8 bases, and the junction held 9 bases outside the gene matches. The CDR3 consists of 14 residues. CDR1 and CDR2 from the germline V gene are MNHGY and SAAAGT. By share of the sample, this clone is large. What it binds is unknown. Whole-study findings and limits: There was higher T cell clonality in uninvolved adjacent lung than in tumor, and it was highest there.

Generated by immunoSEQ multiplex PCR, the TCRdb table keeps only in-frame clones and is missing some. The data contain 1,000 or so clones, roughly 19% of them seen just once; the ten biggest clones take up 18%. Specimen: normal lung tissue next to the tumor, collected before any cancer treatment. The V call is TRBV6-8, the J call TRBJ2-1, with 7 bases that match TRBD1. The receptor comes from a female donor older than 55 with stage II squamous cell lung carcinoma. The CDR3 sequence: CASSGGQMSDEQFF. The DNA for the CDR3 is TGTGCCAGCAGTGGGGGACAGATGAGCGATGAGCAGTTCTTC.